This T cell receptor (beta chain) emerged from a study of molecular identifiers for immune sequencing clone quantification. Previously published methods and listed TCR primers were used for the bulk TCR libraries. MiXCR, run by TCRdb on the PCR reads, gives a single entry per CDR3 protein. The data contain nearly 55,000 distinct CDR3 sequences, about a third of them seen just once; the ten biggest clones take up about 3.8%. CDR3 length equals 14 residues. The germline V gene encodes CDR1 MDHEN and CDR2 SYDVKM. Between the trimmed V and J ends, which lost 5 bases and 5 bases, there was a span of 13 bases. This clonotype turned up a few times. Its antigen is undetermined. Findings and limits, study-wide: Single-cell amounts of spiked Jurkat TCR RNA were reportedly detectable among approximately 1 million naive cells.

This clonotype originated in a human donor in good health. Some libraries in this study had Jurkat cell RNA spiked in. The V call is TRBV28, the J call TRBJ2-1, with D possibly matching TRBD2 (5 bases). Material: naive CD8+ T cells from blood, with Jurkat cell RNA spiked in. Subset in this sample: FACS-sorted CD8+CD4-CCR7+CD45RA+ naive T cells. In nucleotides, the CDR3 is TGTGCCAGCAGTATTACCCGGGGTCACAATGAGCAGTTCTTC. This codes for CASSITRGHNEQFF.